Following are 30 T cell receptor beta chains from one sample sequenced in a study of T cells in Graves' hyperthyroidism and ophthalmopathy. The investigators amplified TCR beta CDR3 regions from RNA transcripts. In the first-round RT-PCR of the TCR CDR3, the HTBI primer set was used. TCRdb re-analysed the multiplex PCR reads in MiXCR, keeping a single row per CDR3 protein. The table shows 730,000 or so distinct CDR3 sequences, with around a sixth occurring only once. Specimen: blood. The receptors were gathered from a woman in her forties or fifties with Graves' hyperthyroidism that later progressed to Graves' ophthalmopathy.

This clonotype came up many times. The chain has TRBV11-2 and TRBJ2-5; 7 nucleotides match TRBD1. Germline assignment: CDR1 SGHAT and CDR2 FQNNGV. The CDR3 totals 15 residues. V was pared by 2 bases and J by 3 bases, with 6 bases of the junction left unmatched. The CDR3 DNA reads TGTGCCAGCAGCTTAAGGGGGCGCGTTAAAGAGACCCAGTACTTC. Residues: CASSLRGRVKETQYF.

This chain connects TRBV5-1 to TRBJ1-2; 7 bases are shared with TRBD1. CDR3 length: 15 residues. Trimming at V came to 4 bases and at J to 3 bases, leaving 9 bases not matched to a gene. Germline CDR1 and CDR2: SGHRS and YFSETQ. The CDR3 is CASSVSVQGDYGYTF. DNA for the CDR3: TGCGCCAGCAGCGTATCGGTCCAGGGGGACTATGGCTACACCTTC. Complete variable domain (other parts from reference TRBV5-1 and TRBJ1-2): KAGVTQTPRYLIKTRGQQVTLSCSPISGHRSVSWYQQTPGQGLQFLFEYFSETQRNKGNFPGRFSGRQFSNSRSEMNVSTLELGDSALYLCASSVSVQGDYGYTFGSGTRLTVV.

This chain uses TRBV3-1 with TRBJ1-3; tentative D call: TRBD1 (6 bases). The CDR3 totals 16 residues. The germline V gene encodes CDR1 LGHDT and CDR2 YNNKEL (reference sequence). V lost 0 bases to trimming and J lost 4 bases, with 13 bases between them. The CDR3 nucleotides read TGTGCCAGCAGCCAAGAAGTACGGCAGGGGGGAAACACCATATATTTT. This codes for CASSQEVRQGGNTIYF.

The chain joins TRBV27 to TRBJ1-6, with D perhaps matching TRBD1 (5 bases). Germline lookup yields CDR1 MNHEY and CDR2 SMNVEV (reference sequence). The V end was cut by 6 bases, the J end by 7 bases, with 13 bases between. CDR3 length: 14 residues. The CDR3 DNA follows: TGTGCCAGCAGCGTGGGGGTAGAGAATTCACCCCTCCACTTT. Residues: CASSVGVENSPLHF.

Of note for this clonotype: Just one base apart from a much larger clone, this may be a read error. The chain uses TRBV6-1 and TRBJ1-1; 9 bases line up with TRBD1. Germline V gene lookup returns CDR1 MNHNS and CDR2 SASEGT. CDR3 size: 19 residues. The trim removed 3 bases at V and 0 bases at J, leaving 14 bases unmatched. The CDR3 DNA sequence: TGTGCCAGCAGTGAGACAGATAACAGGGGGCTGAAAGTGAACACTGAAGCTTTCTTT. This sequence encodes CASSETDNRGLKVNTEAFF.

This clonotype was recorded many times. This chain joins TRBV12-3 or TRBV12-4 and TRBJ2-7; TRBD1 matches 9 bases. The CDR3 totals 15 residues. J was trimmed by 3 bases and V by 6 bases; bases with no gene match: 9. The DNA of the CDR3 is TGTGCCAGCAGCGCCACGGACAGGGGCTACTACGAGCAGTACTTC. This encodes CASSATDRGYYEQYF.

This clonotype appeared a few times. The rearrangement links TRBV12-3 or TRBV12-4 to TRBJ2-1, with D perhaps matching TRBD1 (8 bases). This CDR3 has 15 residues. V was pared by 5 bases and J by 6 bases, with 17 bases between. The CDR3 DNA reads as TGTGCCAGCAGTCGGGCAGGGGGCGGGAGCAATGAGCAGTTCTTC. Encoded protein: CASSRAGGGSNEQFF.

The CDR3 coding sequence is TGTGCCAGTAGTATAATAGGGAGCACCGGGGAGCTGTTTTTT. Amino acid sequence: CASSIIGSTGELFF. The J gene is TRBJ2-2, the V gene TRBV19; possibly TRBD2 for D (5 bases). V lost 2 bases to trimming and J lost 4 bases, with 8 bases between them. The CDR3 sequence is 14 residues long. CDR1 is LNHDA, CDR2 SQIVND, per germline (reference sequence).

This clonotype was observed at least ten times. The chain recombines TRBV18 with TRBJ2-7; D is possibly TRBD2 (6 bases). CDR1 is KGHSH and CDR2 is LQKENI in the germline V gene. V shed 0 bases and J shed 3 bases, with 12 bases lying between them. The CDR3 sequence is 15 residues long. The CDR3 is CASSPPGGILYEQYF. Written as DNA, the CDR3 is TGTGCCAGCTCACCACCGGGAGGAATCCTCTACGAGCAGTACTTC.

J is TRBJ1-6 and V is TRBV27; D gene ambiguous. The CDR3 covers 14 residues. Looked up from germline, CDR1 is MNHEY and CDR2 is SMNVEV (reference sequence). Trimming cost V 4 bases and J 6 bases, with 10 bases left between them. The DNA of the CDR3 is TGTGCCAGCAGTTGGCGGGATGTTAATTCACCCCTCCACTTT. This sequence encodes CASSWRDVNSPLHF.

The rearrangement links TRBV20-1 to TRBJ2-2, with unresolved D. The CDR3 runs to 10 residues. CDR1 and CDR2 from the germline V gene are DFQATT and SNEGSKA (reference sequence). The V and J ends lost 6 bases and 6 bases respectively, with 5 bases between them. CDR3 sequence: CSASAGELFF. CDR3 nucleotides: TGCAGTGCCTCTGCCGGGGAGCTGTTTTTT.

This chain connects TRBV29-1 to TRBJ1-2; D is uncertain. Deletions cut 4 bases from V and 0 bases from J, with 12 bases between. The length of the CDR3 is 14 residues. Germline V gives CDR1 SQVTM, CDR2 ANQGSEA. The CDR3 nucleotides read TGCAGCGTTGTTCCAGAAGTAGCTAACTATGGCTACACCTTC. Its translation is CSVVPEVANYGYTF.

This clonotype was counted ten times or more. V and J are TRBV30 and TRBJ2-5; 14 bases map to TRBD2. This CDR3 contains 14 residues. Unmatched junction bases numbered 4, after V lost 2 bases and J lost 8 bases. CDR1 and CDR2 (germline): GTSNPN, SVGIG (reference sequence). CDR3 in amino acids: CAWSKGLAGDTQYF. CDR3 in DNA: TGTGCCTGGAGTAAGGGACTAGCGGGGGATACCCAGTACTTC.

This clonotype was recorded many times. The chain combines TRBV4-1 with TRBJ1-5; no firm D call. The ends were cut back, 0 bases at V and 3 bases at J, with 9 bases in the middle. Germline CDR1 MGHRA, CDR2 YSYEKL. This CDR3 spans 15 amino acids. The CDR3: CASSQEGGFNQPQHF. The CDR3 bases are TGCGCCAGCAGCCAAGAAGGTGGGTTCAATCAGCCCCAGCATTTT.

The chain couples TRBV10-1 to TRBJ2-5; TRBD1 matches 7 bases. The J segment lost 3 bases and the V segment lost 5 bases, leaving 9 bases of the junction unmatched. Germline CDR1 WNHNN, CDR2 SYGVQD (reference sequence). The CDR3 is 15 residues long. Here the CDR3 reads CASSPDRASKETQYF. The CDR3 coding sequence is TGCGCCAGCAGTCCCGACAGGGCTAGTAAAGAGACCCAGTACTTC.

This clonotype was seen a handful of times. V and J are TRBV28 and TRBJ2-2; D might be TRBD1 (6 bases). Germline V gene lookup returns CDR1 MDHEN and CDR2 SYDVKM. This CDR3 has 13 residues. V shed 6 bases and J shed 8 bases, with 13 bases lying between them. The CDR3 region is CASRTTGLGELFF. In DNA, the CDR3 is TGTGCCAGCAGGACGACAGGCTTGGGGGAGCTGTTTTTT.

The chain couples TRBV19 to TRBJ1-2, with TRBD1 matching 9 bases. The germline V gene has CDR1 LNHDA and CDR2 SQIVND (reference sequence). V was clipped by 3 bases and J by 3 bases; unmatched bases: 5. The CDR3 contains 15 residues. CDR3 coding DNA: TGTGCCAGTAGTATGTGGACAGGGGTGGACTATGGCTACACCTTC. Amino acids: CASSMWTGVDYGYTF.

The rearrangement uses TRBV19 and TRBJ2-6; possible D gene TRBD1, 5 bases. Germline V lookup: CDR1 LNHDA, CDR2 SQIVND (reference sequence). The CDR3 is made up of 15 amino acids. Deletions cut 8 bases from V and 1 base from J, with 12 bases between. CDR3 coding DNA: TGTGCCAGTCGGGTGGGGCGTTCTGGGGCCAACGTCCTGACTTTC. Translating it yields CASRVGRSGANVLTF. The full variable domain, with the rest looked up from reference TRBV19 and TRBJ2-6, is DGGITQSPKYLFRKEGQNVTLSCEQNLNHDAMYWYRQDPGQGLRLIYYSQIVNDFQKGDIAEGYSVSREKKESFPLTVTSAQKNPTAFYLCASRVGRSGANVLTFGAGSRLTVL.

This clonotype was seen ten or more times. CDR3 DNA: TGCGCCAGCAGCTTGGATCGCCGATCTAGCACAGATACGCAGTATTTT. Amino acids: CASSLDRRSSTDTQYF. This chain joins TRBV5-1 and TRBJ2-3, with D uncertain. The CDR3 runs to 16 residues. Germline V gene sequence: CDR1 SGHRS, CDR2 YFSETQ. Trimming cost V 0 bases and J 0 bases, with 11 bases left between them.

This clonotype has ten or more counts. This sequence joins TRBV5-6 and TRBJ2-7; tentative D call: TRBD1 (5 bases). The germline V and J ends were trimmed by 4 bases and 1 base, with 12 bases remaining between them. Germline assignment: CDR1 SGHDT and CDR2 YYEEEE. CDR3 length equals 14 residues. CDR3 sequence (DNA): TGTGCCAGCAGCCGTCGTACAGGTTCCTACGAGCAGTACTTC. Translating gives CASSRRTGSYEQYF.

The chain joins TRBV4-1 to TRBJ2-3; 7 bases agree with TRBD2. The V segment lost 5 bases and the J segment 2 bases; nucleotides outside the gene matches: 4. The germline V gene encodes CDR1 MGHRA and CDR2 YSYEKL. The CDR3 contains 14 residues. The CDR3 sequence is CASSTAGTTDTQYF. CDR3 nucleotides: TGCGCCAGCAGCACAGCGGGGACCACAGATACGCAGTATTTT.

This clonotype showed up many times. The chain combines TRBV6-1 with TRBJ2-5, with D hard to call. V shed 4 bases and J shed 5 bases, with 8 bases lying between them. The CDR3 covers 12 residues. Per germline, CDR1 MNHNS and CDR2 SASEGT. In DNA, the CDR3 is TGTGCCAGCAGTGGGACGTGGGAGACCCAGTACTTC. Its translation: CASSGTWETQYF.

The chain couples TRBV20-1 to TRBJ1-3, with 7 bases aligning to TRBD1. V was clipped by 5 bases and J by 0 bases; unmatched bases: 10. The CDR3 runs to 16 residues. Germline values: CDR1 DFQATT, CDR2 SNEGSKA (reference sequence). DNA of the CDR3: TGCAGTGCTGGGGACGACAGGGAGTCCTCTGGAAACACCATATATTTT. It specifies CSAGDDRESSGNTIYF.

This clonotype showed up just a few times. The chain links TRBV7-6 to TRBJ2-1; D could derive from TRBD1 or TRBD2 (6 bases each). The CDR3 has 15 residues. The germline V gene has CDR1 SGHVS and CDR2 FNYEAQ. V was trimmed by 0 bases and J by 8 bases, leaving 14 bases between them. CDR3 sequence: CASSLAGGGIYEQFF. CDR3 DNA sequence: TGTGCCAGCAGCTTAGCGGGGGGCGGGATTTATGAGCAGTTCTTC.

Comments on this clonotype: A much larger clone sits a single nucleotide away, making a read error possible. DNA of the CDR3: TGTGCCGGCAGTGAGGGGGGTATCGCTGAAGCTTTCTTT. Translation gives CAGSEGGIAEAFF. The chain recombines TRBV2 with TRBJ1-1; D might be TRBD1 (6 bases). This CDR3 is built from 13 residues. In germline, CDR1 is SNHLY, CDR2 FYNNEI.

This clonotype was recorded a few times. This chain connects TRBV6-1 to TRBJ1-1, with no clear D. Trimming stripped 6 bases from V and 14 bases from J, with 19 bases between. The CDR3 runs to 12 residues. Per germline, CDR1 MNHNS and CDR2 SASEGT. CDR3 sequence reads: CASSPQHPRFFF. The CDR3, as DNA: TGTGCCAGCAGCCCACAACACCCCCGATTCTTCTTT.

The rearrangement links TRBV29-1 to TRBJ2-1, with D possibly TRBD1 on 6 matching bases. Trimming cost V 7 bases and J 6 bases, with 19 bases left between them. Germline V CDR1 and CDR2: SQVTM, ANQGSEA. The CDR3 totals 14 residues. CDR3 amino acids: CSALQGNNFNEQFF. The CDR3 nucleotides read TGCAGCGCCCTACAGGGTAACAATTTCAATGAGCAGTTCTTC.

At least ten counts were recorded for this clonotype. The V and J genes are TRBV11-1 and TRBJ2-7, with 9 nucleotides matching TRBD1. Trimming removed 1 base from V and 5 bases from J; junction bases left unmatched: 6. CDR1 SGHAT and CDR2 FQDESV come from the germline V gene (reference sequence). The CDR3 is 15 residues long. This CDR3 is CASSLDGQGNHEQYF. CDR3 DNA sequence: TGTGCCAGCAGCTTAGATGGACAGGGGAACCACGAGCAGTACTTC.

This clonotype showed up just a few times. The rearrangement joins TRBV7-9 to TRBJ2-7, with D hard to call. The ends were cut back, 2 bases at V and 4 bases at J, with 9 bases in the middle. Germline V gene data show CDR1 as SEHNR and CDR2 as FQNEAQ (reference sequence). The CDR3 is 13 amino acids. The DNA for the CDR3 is TGTGCCAGCAGCTTAAATAGTCCATACGAGCAGTACTTC. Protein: CASSLNSPYEQYF.

The CDR3 region has the DNA TGTGCCACCAGCCCGGGCAGGGACCCCATCACCGGGGAGCTGTTTTTT. This codes for CATSPGRDPITGELFF. The chain combines TRBV15 with TRBJ2-2, with D perhaps matching TRBD1 or TRBD2 (5 bases each). The germline V gene encodes CDR1 LNHNV and CDR2 YYDKDF (reference sequence). The CDR3 loop spans 16 amino acids. V was trimmed by 5 bases and J by 4 bases, leaving 17 bases between them.